The subject of this entry is one T cell receptor (beta chain). The antigen is not known. This record comes from a study of Ad26.COV2.S vaccination and SARS-CoV-2 variants. About the research overall: Donor participated within the Ad26.COV2.S arm of the COV1001 trial.

The CDR3 length is 15 residues. V was trimmed by 6 bases and J by 0 bases, leaving 14 bases between them. CDR1 is MNHEY, CDR2 SMNVEV, per germline (reference sequence). Only in-frame clones appear in the TCRdb table, and some are missing; sequencing was by immunoSEQ multiplex PCR. The sample shows some 410,000 clones, about 90% of them seen only once. Findings and limits, study-wide: Overall T cell responses may have been underestimated by the analyses of TCR breadth and depth.

Treatment of the sample: 15 to 20 received Ad26.COV2.S at low or high dose, single or two shots; roughly 5 received placebo; per-sample allocation not given. Day 63 after the first vaccine or placebo injection was the time point for sampling. In the vaccine, an Ad26 vector expressed the SARS-CoV-2 spike of the Wuhan strain. The TCR sequence derives from a person aged 18-60 years who received the Ad26.COV2.S COVID-19 vaccine or a placebo. The sequences come from peripheral blood, collected in a trial of Ad26.COV2.S vaccine versus placebo. The V and J genes are TRBV27 and TRBJ1-1; D is unresolved. The CDR3 nucleotides are TGTGCCAGCAGCGACTTCGGACGGATGAACACTGAAGCTTTCTTT. As protein: CASSDFGRMNTEAFF.